The 23 T cell receptor beta chains below were found in one sample sequenced in a study of CD8 T cells in Susac syndrome. RNA totalling about 0.5 to 1 ug underwent reverse transcription with random hexamers. TCRdb fed the immunoSEQ multiplex PCR reads into MiXCR, producing one record per CDR3 protein. The sample lists about 170,000 distinct CDR3 sequences, about 96% occurring once. Sequenced sample: CD4+ T cells from PBMCs. The receptors originated from a human donor with Susac syndrome.

This chain joins TRBV2 and TRBJ2-4, with D perhaps matching TRBD1 (5 bases). The CDR3 runs 18 residues. V dropped 2 bases and J dropped 1 base, with 18 bases sitting between them. CDR1 SNHLY and CDR2 FYNNEI come from the germline V gene. The CDR3 DNA reads TGTGCCAGCAGTGAAAGGGGTTTGCTACCGGAGGCCAAAAACATTCAGTACTTC. Amino acids: CASSERGLLPEAKNIQYF.

This chain links TRBV7-2 with TRBJ2-5; no reliable D call. Between the trimmed V and J ends, which lost 0 bases and 10 bases, there was a span of 9 bases. The germline V gene has CDR1 SGHTA and CDR2 FQGNSA. The CDR3 is 12 amino acids. The CDR3 loop is CASSLAAHIQYF. In DNA, the CDR3 is TGTGCCAGCAGCTTAGCGGCTCATATCCAGTACTTC.

This rearrangement joins TRBV6-5 to TRBJ1-2; 7 bases agree with TRBD1. V shed 1 base and J 6 bases; nucleotides not matched to a gene: 2. From germline, CDR1 is MNHEY and CDR2 SVGAGI. This CDR3 has 13 amino acids. This chain's CDR3 is CASSYFTGDGYTF. The CDR3 DNA reads TGTGCCAGCAGTTACTTTACAGGGGATGGCTACACCTTC.

The chain links TRBV27 to TRBJ2-1; unclear D gene. Trimming pared 10 bases from V and 7 bases from J, leaving 11 bases between. Germline loops: CDR1 MNHEY, CDR2 SMNVEV (reference sequence). The CDR3 consists of 11 residues. The CDR3 loop reads CATERINEQFF. Here the CDR3 DNA reads TGTGCCACGGAGCGAATAAATGAGCAGTTCTTC.

This clonotype was observed once. The chain joins TRBV19 to TRBJ1-5; D gene unclear. V lost 3 bases, J lost 2 bases, and 11 bases lay in between. The CDR3 length is 15 residues. Germline V gene sequence: CDR1 LNHDA, CDR2 SQIVND (reference sequence). Here the CDR3 DNA reads TGTGCCAGTAGTATGGAGGGTCGGGGCAATCAGCCCCAGCATTTT. Amino acid sequence: CASSMEGRGNQPQHF.

This chain uses TRBV28 with TRBJ2-7; D not resolved. The CDR3 loop spans 14 amino acids. Germline CDR1 is MDHEN and CDR2 is SYDVKM. V was trimmed by 4 bases and J by 0 bases, leaving 10 bases between them. This CDR3 is CASSSTLSSYEQYV. DNA for the CDR3: TGTGCCAGCAGTTCCACACTGAGCTCCTACGAGCAGTACGTC.

The chain is built from TRBV28 and TRBJ2-7, with TRBD1 as a possible D gene (5 bases). The germline CDR1 and CDR2 sequences are MDHEN and SYDVKM. The CDR3 extends over 13 amino acids. Trimming stripped 2 bases from V and 1 base from J, with 6 bases between. CDR3 amino acids: CASSLGASYEQYF. CDR3 DNA: TGTGCCAGCAGTTTAGGGGCTTCCTACGAGCAGTACTTC.

The rearrangement links TRBV20-1 to TRBJ1-4, with D possibly being TRBD1 (5 bases). V was cut by 6 bases and J by 5 bases, with 16 bases left in between. The CDR3 spans 14 residues. Looked up from germline, CDR1 is DFQATT and CDR2 is SNEGSKA (reference sequence). CDR3 in amino acids: CSAPGDDRNEKLFF. Written as DNA, the CDR3 is TGCAGTGCCCCCGGGGACGACCGGAATGAAAAACTGTTTTTT.

The V and J genes are TRBV9 and TRBJ1-1; perhaps TRBD1 as D (6 bases). Germline V gives CDR1 SGDLS, CDR2 YYNGEE. This CDR3 is 15 amino acids long. V was pared by 4 bases and J by 0 bases, with 13 bases between. DNA of the CDR3: TGTGCCAGCAGCCCAAGAGGGACAATGAACACTGAAGCTTTCTTT. Its protein is CASSPRGTMNTEAFF.

This chain connects TRBV12-3 or TRBV12-4 to TRBJ2-1, with D hard to call. CDR3 length equals 16 residues. Trimming took off 5 bases at V and 6 bases at J, with 20 bases between the two ends. CDR3 sequence (DNA): TGTGCCAGCAGTGGCCGGCTCAGCCCCCCGGGCAATGAGCAGTTCTTC. This codes for CASSGRLSPPGNEQFF.

J is TRBJ1-3 and V is TRBV24-1; the D is unclear. Per the germline V gene, CDR1 is KGHDR and CDR2 is SFDVKD. CDR3 length equals 15 residues. Trimming removed 4 bases from V and 0 bases from J, with 9 bases in between. CDR3 in DNA: TGTGCCACCAGTGACTCACACGGCTCTGGAAACACCATATATTTT. Its protein is CATSDSHGSGNTIYF.

V gene TRBV30 combines with J gene TRBJ1-3; TRBD1 might be the D (5 bases). This CDR3 has 15 residues. The V end was cut by 3 bases, the J end by 0 bases, with 12 bases between. CDR1 and CDR2 (germline): GTSNPN, SVGIG (reference sequence). CDR3 protein: CAWSVRRGSGNTIYF. The CDR3, as DNA: TGTGCCTGGAGCGTACGGAGGGGCTCTGGAAACACCATATATTTT.

The chain links TRBV28 to TRBJ2-1, with 8 bases lining up with TRBD2. V shed 5 bases and J 8 bases; nucleotides not matched to a gene: 14. The CDR3 runs to 16 residues. The V gene's germline CDR1 is MDHEN and CDR2 SYDVKM. This CDR3 is CASSRVEASGRDEQFF. Here the CDR3 DNA reads TGTGCCAGCAGTAGGGTCGAGGCTAGCGGGCGGGATGAGCAGTTCTTC.

This chain joins TRBV15 and TRBJ2-1; 7 bases are shared with TRBD2. Per the germline V gene, CDR1 is LNHNV and CDR2 is YYDKDF (reference sequence). V lost 1 base and J lost 6; bases outside the gene matches: 9. The CDR3 has 16 residues. The CDR3 DNA sequence: TGTGCCACCAGCAGAGCTTTGACTAGCTTCATCAATGAGCAGTTCTTC. Protein: CATSRALTSFINEQFF.

The rearrangement uses TRBV6-5 and TRBJ1-1; D gene ambiguous. From germline, CDR1 is MNHEY and CDR2 SVGAGI. Trimming cost V 2 bases and J 5 bases, with 9 bases left between them. The CDR3 extends over 13 amino acids. In DNA form, the CDR3 reads TGTGCCAGCAGTTACCCAGGAGGGACTGAAGCTTTCTTT. Its protein product is CASSYPGGTEAFF.

This sequence joins TRBV19 and TRBJ1-6; D may be TRBD1 (6 bases). Germline V gene lookup returns CDR1 LNHDA and CDR2 SQIVND (reference sequence). The CDR3 is 13 residues long. CDR3 residues: CATQWGADSPLHF. The DNA of the CDR3 is TGTGCGACACAATGGGGGGCAGATTCACCCCTCCACTTT.

The V gene is TRBV29-1, the J gene TRBJ2-1; 10 bases align to TRBD2. V was clipped by 0 bases and J by 10 bases; unmatched bases: 12. This CDR3 is 16 amino acids long. CDR1 is SQVTM, CDR2 ANQGSEA, per germline. The CDR3 here is CSVEDSASGGPGEQFF. The CDR3, as DNA: TGCAGCGTTGAAGATTCGGCTAGCGGGGGCCCGGGGGAGCAGTTCTTC.

The chain links TRBV28 to TRBJ1-1; 7 bases are a match to TRBD1. The CDR3 totals 14 residues. Germline assignment: CDR1 MDHEN and CDR2 SYDVKM. V lost 5 bases and J lost 2; bases outside the gene matches: 5. This CDR3 is CASSAYRGNTEAFF. The CDR3 region has the DNA TGTGCCAGCAGTGCTTACAGGGGCAACACTGAAGCTTTCTTT.

This rearrangement joins TRBV3-1 to TRBJ2-2; no definite D call. V was shortened by 2 bases and J by 6 bases, with 4 bases between the two germline ends. The CDR3 has 12 residues. Germline V gives CDR1 LGHDT, CDR2 YNNKEL (reference sequence). The CDR3 is CASSQRAGELFF. CDR3 DNA: TGTGCCAGCAGCCAAAGGGCCGGGGAGCTGTTTTTT.

The chain uses TRBV2 and TRBJ2-3, with TRBD2 identical over 13 bases. The CDR3 is made up of 12 amino acids. Trimming at V came to 6 bases and at J to 13 bases, leaving 4 bases not matched to a gene. Germline V gives CDR1 SNHLY, CDR2 FYNNEI. DNA of the CDR3: TGTGCCAGCAGCCTACTAGCGGGAGGGGAGTATTTT. Its translation: CASSLLAGGEYF.

This clonotype was observed a single time. V usage is TRBV29-1 and J usage is TRBJ2-1, with D uncertain. The germline gives CDR1 SQVTM, CDR2 ANQGSEA. The CDR3 runs to 14 residues. The ends were cut back, 3 bases at V and 6 bases at J, with 15 bases in the middle. The CDR3 spells CSVEAQVSRNEQFF. The CDR3, as DNA: TGCAGCGTTGAGGCTCAGGTGTCTCGCAATGAGCAGTTCTTC.

This chain connects TRBV20-1 to TRBJ2-1; the D is unclear. With 3 bases removed from V and 3 bases from J, the gap between germline ends came to 12 bases. The CDR3 runs 14 residues. CDR1 and CDR2 (germline): DFQATT, SNEGSKA (reference sequence). The CDR3 sequence: CSAREWIGYNEQFF. The CDR3, as DNA: TGCAGTGCTAGGGAGTGGATCGGCTACAATGAGCAGTTCTTC.

This clonotype has a single count. The V gene is TRBV5-1, the J gene TRBJ1-1; D gene uncertain. Germline V gives CDR1 SGHRS, CDR2 YFSETQ. V lost 4 bases to trimming and J lost 1 base, with 8 bases between them. This CDR3 contains 13 residues. Written as DNA, the CDR3 is TGCGCCAGCAGCATTATGGGGAACACTGAAGCTTTCTTT. It codes for CASSIMGNTEAFF.